These T cell receptor beta chains were read from a single sample in a study of shared clonotypes between healthy human individuals. The method was immunoSEQ multiplex PCR; TCRdb's version includes in-frame clones alone and lacks a portion of them. The sample lists about 450,000 clones, 79% seen once, with approximately 12% in the top ten. Sequenced input: PBMCs. These receptors originate from a woman between 35 and 50 years old in good health. Some clones in this sample may be carry-over from other donors' samples. Both conserved end residues are part of each CDR3. Part of the rows lack a size; the others show once, few, many or a class for expanded clones.

TRBV4-1	TRBJ2-7	-	CASSQVLAGSIYEQYF
TRBV2	TRBJ2-5	-	CASSVLAGGETQYF
TRBV15	TRBJ2-7	-	CATSRGGPEAYEQYF
TRBV2	TRBJ1-1	few	CASREWDTEAFF
TRBV30	TRBJ2-7	-	CAWRGGAYEQYF
TRBV6-1	TRBJ1-3	-	CASSEGYSGNTIYF
TRBV4-1	TRBJ2-7	-	CASSQSLGQGKNEQYF
TRBV2	TRBJ2-2	-	CASGGQPTGELFF
TRBV28	TRBJ2-7	-	CASSSRTVGSYEQYF
TRBV5-1	TRBJ2-5	-	CASSPGLAGEETQYF
TRBV18	TRBJ2-7	-	CASSPRVGEEQYF
TRBV20-1	TRBJ2-1	-	CSAKASEQFF
TRBV4-2	TRBJ1-5	-	CASSQDGQGVGSNQPQHF
TRBV5-1	TRBJ1-2	once	CASSLEGTGSYNWGYTF
TRBV2	TRBJ2-1	-	CASSPRTGGRDEQFF